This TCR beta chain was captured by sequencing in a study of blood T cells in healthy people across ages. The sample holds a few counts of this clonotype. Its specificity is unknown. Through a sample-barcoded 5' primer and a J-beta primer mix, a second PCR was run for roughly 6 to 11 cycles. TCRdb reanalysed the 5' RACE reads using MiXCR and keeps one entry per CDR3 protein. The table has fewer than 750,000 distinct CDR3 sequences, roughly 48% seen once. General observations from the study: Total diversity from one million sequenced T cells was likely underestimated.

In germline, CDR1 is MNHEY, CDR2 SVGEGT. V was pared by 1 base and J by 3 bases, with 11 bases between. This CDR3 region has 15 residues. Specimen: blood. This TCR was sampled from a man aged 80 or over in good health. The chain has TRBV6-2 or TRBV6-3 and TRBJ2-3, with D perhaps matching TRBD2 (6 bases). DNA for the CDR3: TGTGCCAGCAGTTACTACGGGAGTAGGACAGATACGCAGTATTTT. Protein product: CASSYYGSRTDTQYF.